This passage covers 23 T cell receptor beta chains from one sample sequenced in a study of T cell responses to AZD1222 COVID-19 vaccine. Measured with immunoSEQ multiplex PCR; TCRdb has only the in-frame clones, and not every one. The sample yields tens of thousands of clones, approximately 93% seen once. Here the sequenced sample was peripheral blood, taken on day 0 of AZD1222 vaccination. The receptor source for this set is an adult in good health.

The gene calls are TRBV6-1 and TRBJ1-2; D is undetermined. Trimming left V 0 bases short and J 4 bases short, with 9 bases between. This CDR3 is 14 amino acids long. Germline CDR1 MNHNS, CDR2 SASEGT. CDR3 DNA sequence: TGTGCCAGCAGTGAAGCATTGGTAGGCTATGGCTACACCTTC. Protein sequence: CASSEALVGYGYTF.

The chain combines TRBV7-6 with TRBJ1-1, with 11 bases identical to TRBD1. After removal of 4 bases from V and 4 bases from J, the junction contained 8 bases not matched to a gene. CDR1 and CDR2 (germline): SGHVS, FNYEAQ. The CDR3 has 16 amino acids. This CDR3 reads CASSSQGQGAGTEAFF. In DNA, the CDR3 is TGTGCCAGCAGCTCCCAAGGACAGGGGGCCGGCACTGAAGCTTTCTTT.

The rearrangement uses TRBV5-1 and TRBJ1-5; 7 bases line up with TRBD1. After removal of 0 bases from V and 6 bases from J, the junction contained 6 bases not matched to a gene. From germline, CDR1 is SGHRS and CDR2 YFSETQ. CDR3 length equals 15 residues. The CDR3 loop reads CASSLGTGAGQPQHF. CDR3 DNA: TGCGCCAGCAGCTTGGGTACAGGGGCCGGTCAGCCCCAGCATTTT.

The V call is TRBV15, the J call TRBJ1-5; D is ambiguous. This CDR3 has 12 amino acids. The V end was cut by 1 base, the J end by 6 bases, with 4 bases between. The germline V gene encodes CDR1 LNHNV and CDR2 YYDKDF (reference sequence). The CDR3 reads CATSRGGQPQHF. CDR3 coding DNA: TGTGCCACCAGCAGAGGAGGTCAGCCCCAGCATTTT.

The chain couples TRBV5-4 to TRBJ2-2; a possible D gene is TRBD2 (6 bases). Germline V gene lookup returns CDR1 SGHNT and CDR2 YYREEE (reference sequence). This CDR3 is built from 15 residues. V lost 4 bases, J lost 3 bases, and 13 bases lay in between. This chain's CDR3 is CASSEGLAYTGELFF. The CDR3 DNA is TGTGCCAGCAGCGAAGGTCTAGCGTACACCGGGGAGCTGTTTTTT.

The chain combines TRBV5-1 with TRBJ1-6; 8 bases are shared with TRBD1. The CDR3 is made up of 16 amino acids. Germline values: CDR1 SGHRS, CDR2 YFSETQ. Trimming removed 3 bases from V and 3 bases from J; junction bases left unmatched: 5. The CDR3 sequence is CASSWGDRYYNSPLHF. The CDR3 region has the DNA TGCGCCAGCAGCTGGGGGGACAGGTACTATAATTCACCCCTCCACTTT.

The chain uses TRBV7-5 and TRBJ2-1. TRBV7-5 is noted as a pseudogene. The CDR3 covers 14 residues. CDR3 nucleotides: TGTGCCAGAAGCTTAGAGGCTCTTTACAATGAGCAGTTCTTC. It is translated as CARSLEALYNEQFF.

This chain links TRBV6-5 with TRBJ1-4; D unclear. The CDR3 is 14 amino acids. Germline CDR1 MNHEY, CDR2 SVGAGI. With 4 bases removed from V and 3 bases from J, the gap between germline ends came to 9 bases. CDR3 nucleotide sequence: TGTGCCAGCAGTTCGCCAGACCCTAATGAAAAACTGTTTTTT. Translation: CASSSPDPNEKLFF.

CDR3 nucleotides: TGTGCCAGCAGCACAAAATCAGGGATACTCAGGTCGTACGAGCAGTACTTC. Amino acid sequence: CASSTKSGILRSYEQYF. The V and J genes are TRBV3-1 (or the pseudogene TRBV3-2) and TRBJ2-7, with a possible D match to TRBD1 (5 bases). The CDR3 is 17 residues long. Germline CDR1 and CDR2: LGHDT and YNNKEL (reference sequence). V was shortened by 5 bases and J by 4 bases, with 24 bases between the two germline ends.

This sequence joins TRBV7-2 and TRBJ1-1; D may be TRBD1 (6 bases). This CDR3 contains 15 residues. The V gene's germline CDR1 is SGHTA and CDR2 FQGNSA. The V gene lost 3 bases and the J gene lost 1 base, with 12 bases spanning the gap. The CDR3 protein is CASSLSGTPNTEAFF. The CDR3 DNA follows: TGTGCCAGCAGCTTGTCCGGGACACCGAACACTGAAGCTTTCTTT. The full variable domain, in which reference TRBV7-2 and TRBJ1-1 provide the parts outside the CDR3, is GAGVSQSPSNKVTEKGKDVELRCDPISGHTALYWYRQSLGQGLEFLIYFQGNSAPDKSGLPSDRFSAERTGGSVSTLTIQRTQQEDSAVYLCASSLSGTPNTEAFFGQGTRLTVV.

The chain joins TRBV6-5 to TRBJ2-7, with D perhaps matching TRBD1 or TRBD2 (6 bases each). There are 16 residues in the CDR3. Per the germline V gene, CDR1 is MNHEY and CDR2 is SVGAGI. V lost 4 bases, J lost 9 bases, and 25 bases lay in between. CDR3 coding DNA: TGTGCCAGCAGTTCCTATTTGGGGGCAGGAGGAGCGGGGCAGTACTTC. This translates into CASSSYLGAGGAGQYF.

The V gene is TRBV28, the J gene TRBJ1-5; no definite D call. The CDR3 loop spans 14 amino acids. Germline V CDR1 and CDR2: MDHEN, SYDVKM. The germline V and J ends were trimmed by 5 bases and 6 bases, with 14 bases remaining between them. The CDR3 region is CASSKGWDRQPQHF. CDR3 coding DNA: TGTGCCAGCAGTAAGGGATGGGATCGTCAGCCCCAGCATTTT.

The chain is built from TRBV2 and TRBJ1-4; 10 bases are a match to TRBD1. The CDR3 extends over 16 amino acids. The trim removed 2 bases at V and 6 bases at J, leaving 6 bases unmatched. Germline V gene data show CDR1 as SNHLY and CDR2 as FYNNEI. The CDR3 region is CASSEFLGTGDEKLFF. In DNA, the CDR3 is TGTGCCAGCAGTGAATTCCTGGGGACAGGGGATGAAAAACTGTTTTTT. The variable domain in full, completed from reference TRBV2 and TRBJ1-4, reads EPEVTQTPSHQVTQMGQEVILRCVPISNHLYFYWYRQILGQKVEFLVSFYNNEISEKSEIFDDQFSVERPDGSNFTLKIRSTKLEDSAMYFCASSEFLGTGDEKLFFGSGTQLSVL.

The chain has TRBV29-1 and TRBJ1-6; unclear D gene. The V end was cut by 7 bases, the J end by 4 bases, with 8 bases between. From germline, CDR1 is SQVTM and CDR2 ANQGSEA. This CDR3 contains 12 residues. The CDR3 sequence is CSAGEYNSPLHF. The CDR3 DNA sequence: TGCAGCGCCGGGGAATATAATTCACCCCTCCACTTT.

The rearrangement joins TRBV7-2 to TRBJ1-5; 10 bases align to TRBD1. V lost 3 bases, J lost 5 bases, and 4 bases stayed unmatched. The CDR3 totals 15 residues. Germline CDR1 and CDR2: SGHTA and FQGNSA. The CDR3 DNA reads as TGTGCCAGCAGCTTCGCCGGGACAGGGGATCAGCCCCAGCATTTT. Residues: CASSFAGTGDQPQHF.

The gene calls are TRBV5-1 and TRBJ2-5; D uncertain. The germline gives CDR1 SGHRS, CDR2 YFSETQ. CDR3 length: 12 amino acids. V lost 0 bases to trimming and J lost 5 bases, with 5 bases between them. The CDR3 reads CASSLAAETQYF. Here the CDR3 DNA reads TGCGCCAGCAGCTTGGCCGCGGAGACCCAGTACTTC.

The chain has TRBV2 and TRBJ1-1, with TRBD1 matching over 11 bases. This CDR3 is 17 amino acids long. Germline V gene sequence: CDR1 SNHLY, CDR2 FYNNEI. V gave up 5 bases and J gave up 1 base; unmatched junction bases: 9. The CDR3 bases are TGTGCCAGCAGTATCCGGGACAGGGGGAATACGAACACTGAAGCTTTCTTT. Its protein product is CASSIRDRGNTNTEAFF. The entire variable domain, with the rest obtained from reference TRBV2 and TRBJ1-1, is as follows: EPEVTQTPSHQVTQMGQEVILRCVPISNHLYFYWYRQILGQKVEFLVSFYNNEISEKSEIFDDQFSVERPDGSNFTLKIRSTKLEDSAMYFCASSIRDRGNTNTEAFFGQGTRLTVV.

The rearrangement uses TRBV12-3 or TRBV12-4 and TRBJ1-4; 8 bases line up with TRBD1. The CDR3 is 13 residues long. Trimming at V came to 6 bases and at J to 7 bases, leaving 4 bases not matched to a gene. The CDR3 sequence is CASSDRGGEKLFF. The CDR3 bases are TGTGCCAGCAGCGACAGGGGAGGTGAAAAACTGTTTTTT.

This clone was seen once. The rearrangement uses TRBV2 and TRBJ2-1, with D possibly TRBD2 on 6 matching bases. This CDR3 has 13 amino acids. Germline V gives CDR1 SNHLY, CDR2 FYNNEI. Deletions cut 6 bases from V and 9 bases from J, with 15 bases between. The CDR3 sequence: CASRDTLGGEQFF. The DNA for the CDR3 is TGTGCCAGCAGGGATACTTTGGGAGGTGAGCAGTTCTTC.

The chain combines TRBV29-1 with TRBJ1-4; D ambiguous. This CDR3 is built from 13 residues. V lost 0 bases, J lost 1 base, and 3 bases lay in between. The germline V gene has CDR1 SQVTM and CDR2 ANQGSEA. The CDR3 here is CSVEERTNEKLFF. CDR3 bases: TGCAGCGTTGAAGAAAGAACTAATGAAAAACTGTTTTTT.

CDR3 protein: CASSYSGTGELFF. CDR3 nucleotides: TGTGCCAGCAGCTACTCGGGCACCGGGGAGCTGTTTTTT. The V call is TRBV7-7, the J call TRBJ2-2; the D is unclear. This CDR3 has 13 amino acids. Trimming cost V 4 bases and J 4 bases, with 7 bases left between them. The V gene's germline CDR1 is SSHAT and CDR2 FNYEAQ (reference sequence).

DNA of the CDR3: TGTGCCATCAGTGCAGACAGGGATACGCAGTATTTT. This gives the protein CAISADRDTQYF. This sequence joins TRBV10-3 and TRBJ2-3; D might be TRBD1 (6 bases). This CDR3 spans 12 amino acids. Germline V lookup: CDR1 ENHRY, CDR2 SYGVKD. The germline V and J ends were trimmed by 4 bases and 6 bases, with 8 bases remaining between them.

V and J are TRBV2 and TRBJ2-5; D not resolved. Trimming shortened V by 5 bases and J by 0 bases, and 7 bases separated the two germline ends. There are 13 residues in the CDR3. Per germline, CDR1 SNHLY and CDR2 FYNNEI. The CDR3 DNA follows: TGTGCCAGCAGTAGCGAGTACCAAGAGACCCAGTACTTC. It translates to CASSSEYQETQYF.